The 11 T cell receptor beta chains below were found in one sample sequenced in a study of CXCR3-negative and CXCR3-positive naive CD8 T cells. General observations from the study: Higher TRB CDR3 hydrophobicity marked CXCR3-positive naive cells relative to CXCR3-negative naive cells.

The authors made the TRB cDNA libraries by 5' RACE using UMI labels. TCRdb re-called the 5' RACE reads; every CDR3 protein appears as one record, without DNA. This sample contains over 70,000 distinct CDR3 sequences. Their specific antigens are unknown. The material sequenced was naive CXCR3+ CD8+ T cells from blood. Subset in this sample: CD45RO-CCR7+CD27+CD95- naive CD8+ T cells expressing CXCR3 (TNR3+). The receptor set was obtained from a human donor in good health. Some clones in this sample may be carry-over from other donors' samples.

The chain couples TRBV18 to TRBJ2-7; TCRdb outputs TRBD1, but without DNA this stays unchecked. The CDR3 consists of 14 residues. The germline V gene encodes CDR1 KGHSH and CDR2 LQKENI. The CDR3 protein is CASSPGRGGYEQYF.

The rearrangement joins TRBV4-2 to TRBJ2-3; TCRdb returns TRBD1, unconfirmable since there is no DNA. The CDR3 is 14 amino acids. Germline V gives CDR1 LGHNA, CDR2 YNFKEQ. The CDR3 reads CASSPQGGTDTQYF.

This sequence joins TRBV7-6 and TRBJ1-3. CDR1 and CDR2 from the germline V gene are SGHVS and FNYEAQ. The CDR3 contains 13 residues. CDR3 in amino acids: CASSALTGNTIYF.

The V and J genes are TRBV29-1 and TRBJ2-1; TCRdb's D gene call, TRBD2, goes unchecked for lack of DNA. This CDR3 spans 14 amino acids. The germline V gene encodes CDR1 SQVTM and CDR2 ANQGSEA. CDR3 residues: CSNLASYPYNEQFF.

The chain carries TRBV20-1 and TRBJ2-7; TCRdb reports TRBD1, a call that lacks DNA to check it against. Germline CDR1 reads DFQATT; CDR2 reads SNEGSKA (reference sequence). The CDR3 has 15 residues. The CDR3 loop is CSASFLSAVSYEQYF.

The rearrangement joins TRBV20-1 to TRBJ1-1; lacking DNA, the TRBD1 call made by TCRdb goes unchecked. The CDR3 consists of 14 residues. The germline CDR1 and CDR2 sequences are DFQATT and SNEGSKA (reference sequence). The CDR3 region is CSASDTGADTEAFF.

The rearrangement uses TRBV24-1 and TRBJ2-7; the D call from TCRdb, TRBD1, cannot be confirmed without DNA. This CDR3 comprises 14 residues. Germline assignment: CDR1 KGHDR and CDR2 SFDVKD. The CDR3 sequence: CATSDWSRPLEQYF.

The J gene is TRBJ2-3, the V gene TRBV9; TCRdb outputs TRBD2, but without DNA this stays unchecked. The CDR3 contains 18 residues. Per germline, CDR1 SGDLS and CDR2 YYNGEE. The CDR3: CASSAAASRSGGSDTQYF. The full variable domain, in which reference TRBV9 and TRBJ2-3 provide the parts outside the CDR3, is DSGVTQTPKHLITATGQRVTLRCSPRSGDLSVYWYQQSLDQGLQFLIQYYNGEERAKGNILERFSAQQFPDLHSELNLSSLELGDSALYFCASSAAASRSGGSDTQYFGPGTRLTVL.

The rearrangement uses TRBV7-2 and TRBJ2-7; TCRdb designates TRBD1, a call that cannot be tested without DNA. The germline V gene has CDR1 SGHTA and CDR2 FQGNSA. The CDR3 consists of 18 residues. The CDR3 loop is CASSRRQAQINGYYEQYF.

The chain employs TRBV2 and TRBJ2-4; TCRdb outputs TRBD2, but without DNA this stays unchecked. CDR3 length equals 14 residues. CDR1 and CDR2 from the germline V gene are SNHLY and FYNNEI. The CDR3 protein is CASADSGLQNIQYF.

The rearrangement joins TRBV12-3 or TRBV12-4 to TRBJ1-2; TCRdb outputs TRBD1, but without DNA this stays unchecked. CDR3 length: 15 amino acids. This CDR3 reads CASSLGSPTNYGYTF.